The source of this TCR beta chain is a study of OX40 agonist ivuxolimab in advanced cancers. At the level of the study: A mean age of approximately 60 years, range about 20 to 79, was recorded, and 80% to 90% were male. Regarding the study as a whole: Blood T cells, both CD4+ and CD8+, expanded clonally by week 6 at 0.1 to 3.0 mg/kg. Researchers did not establish what antigens the expanded peripheral T cells target.

Measured with immunoSEQ multiplex PCR; TCRdb has only the in-frame clones, and not every one. The sample contains over 55,000 clones, roughly nine tenths of which appear only once. For this clone: Its antigen is not identified.

Germline V gene sequence: CDR1 SGHRS, CDR2 YFSETQ. The CDR3 is 18 residues long. The junction had 11 bases not matched to a gene; V was cut back by 4 bases and J by 2 bases. The specimen comprised CD4+ or CD8+ T cells sorted from blood, sampled in a trial of the OX40 agonist ivuxolimab. The receptor's source is an adult with an advanced solid tumor such as melanoma, head and neck, liver or kidney cancer. This sequence joins TRBV5-1 and TRBJ2-7, with TRBD2 matching 14 bases. The CDR3 DNA reads TGCGCCAGCAGCGTGGGCGGGACTAGCGGGAGAATCCCCTACGAGCAGTACTTC. Its translation is CASSVGGTSGRIPYEQYF.